This TCR beta chain emerged from a study of blood T cell repertoires in COVID-19. Trimming took off 2 bases at V and 2 bases at J, with 17 bases between the two ends. CDR1 and CDR2 from the germline V gene are LGHNA and YSLEER. This CDR3 is built from 17 residues. Profiled with immunoSEQ multiplex PCR; TCRdb holds only in-frame clones, not every one. The top ten clones hold less than 8% of a sample with about 160,000 clones, roughly 90% of them seen once. The TCR originated in a woman in her 50s who had recovered from COVID-19. Material: PBMCs or T cells enriched from blood (not recorded which). The chain employs TRBV4-3 and TRBJ2-3, with D possibly matching TRBD1 (5 bases). CDR3 region: CASSQQTDSFLTDTQYF. DNA of the CDR3: TGCGCCAGCAGCCAACAAACCGACAGTTTTCTCACAGATACGCAGTATTTT.